The rows below give T cell receptor beta chains drawn from one sample of a study of Graves' ophthalmopathy and Graves' hyperthyroidism. TCRdb itself ran the multiplex PCR reads through MiXCR, one entry per CDR3 protein. The sample holds under 350,000 distinct CDR3 sequences; about 17% are singletons and the top ten take 9% to 15%. Material: peripheral blood. These TCRs come from an adult man with Graves' ophthalmopathy. Both conserved end residues are part of each CDR3. The order of the fields is CDR3 length, V gene, D gene, J gene, clone size, CDR3 protein, CDR3 DNA. A D gene is named only where the DNA matches it firmly. For some rows the clone size is stated as once, few or many, or as a class when expanded; others skip it.

CDR3 length: 13; V gene: TRBV29-1; D gene: NA; J gene: TRBJ1-2; clone size: many; CDR3 protein: CSVEEQRTYGYTF; CDR3 DNA: TGCAGCGTTGAAGAACAACGGACCTATGGCTACACCTTC
CDR3 length: 13; V gene: TRBV12-3/TRBV12-4; D gene: NA; J gene: TRBJ2-5; clone size: many; CDR3 protein: CASSSDSSSAQYF; CDR3 DNA: TGTGCCAGCAGTTCCGACAGTTCGTCGGCCCAGTACTTC
CDR3 length: 11; V gene: TRBV30; D gene: NA; J gene: TRBJ1-1; clone size: many; CDR3 protein: CAGERNTEAFF; CDR3 DNA: TGTGCCGGAGAGAGGAACACTGAAGCTTTCTTT
CDR3 length: 15; V gene: TRBV30; D gene: NA; J gene: TRBJ1-1; clone size: NA; CDR3 protein: CAWSVLAGRNTEAFF; CDR3 DNA: TGTGCCTGGAGTGTACTGGCAGGAAGGAACACTGAAGCTTTCTTT
CDR3 length: 19; V gene: TRBV11-2; D gene: TRBD2; J gene: TRBJ2-5; clone size: many; CDR3 protein: CASSPRVGGTSGGGETQYF; CDR3 DNA: TGTGCCAGCAGCCCCAGAGTTGGGGGGACTAGCGGGGGAGGAGAGACCCAGTACTTC
CDR3 length: 16; V gene: TRBV6-2/TRBV6-3; D gene: NA; J gene: TRBJ1-1; clone size: many; CDR3 protein: CASSYSSGALNTEAFF; CDR3 DNA: TGTGCCAGCAGTTACTCATCCGGGGCGCTGAACACTGAAGCTTTCTTT
CDR3 length: 17; V gene: TRBV20-1; D gene: NA; J gene: TRBJ2-5; clone size: many; CDR3 protein: CSASRDTGRGILETQYF; CDR3 DNA: TGCAGTGCTAGCCGGGACACGGGGCGAGGGATCCTGGAGACCCAGTACTTC
CDR3 length: 14; V gene: TRBV5-6; D gene: TRBD1; J gene: TRBJ2-7; clone size: many; CDR3 protein: CASSPGQGARGQYF; CDR3 DNA: TGTGCCAGCAGCCCGGGACAGGGGGCGCGAGGGCAGTACTTC
CDR3 length: 12; V gene: TRBV9; D gene: NA; J gene: TRBJ1-2; clone size: many; CDR3 protein: CASSPWGTGYTF; CDR3 DNA: TGTGCCAGCAGCCCGTGGGGGACGGGCTACACCTTC
CDR3 length: 15; V gene: TRBV5-1; D gene: NA; J gene: TRBJ1-2; clone size: many; CDR3 protein: CASATATASSYGYTF; CDR3 DNA: TGCGCCAGCGCCACCGCAACGGCCAGCTCCTATGGCTACACCTTC
CDR3 length: 15; V gene: TRBV7-8; D gene: TRBD1; J gene: TRBJ2-5; clone size: many; CDR3 protein: CASSPRGQYVETQYF; CDR3 DNA: TGTGCCAGCAGCCCCCGGGGACAGTACGTAGAGACCCAGTACTTC
CDR3 length: 14; V gene: TRBV30; D gene: NA; J gene: TRBJ1-1; clone size: many; CDR3 protein: CAWRTGLMNTEAFF; CDR3 DNA: TGTGCCTGGAGGACCGGGCTCATGAACACTGAAGCTTTCTTT
CDR3 length: 13; V gene: TRBV7-9; D gene: NA; J gene: TRBJ1-5; clone size: NA; CDR3 protein: CASSLPGEQPQHF; CDR3 DNA: TGTGCCAGCAGCTTACCAGGGGAGCAGCCCCAGCATTTT
CDR3 length: 14; V gene: TRBV30; D gene: TRBD2; J gene: TRBJ2-7; clone size: many; CDR3 protein: CAWSREGFSYEQYF; CDR3 DNA: TGTGCCTGGAGTCGGGAGGGATTCTCCTACGAGCAGTACTTC
CDR3 length: 12; V gene: TRBV2; D gene: NA; J gene: TRBJ2-7; clone size: NA; CDR3 protein: CASRRQTYEQYF; CDR3 DNA: TGTGCCAGCAGAAGACAGACCTACGAGCAGTACTTC
CDR3 length: 15; V gene: TRBV6-1; D gene: NA; J gene: TRBJ2-7; clone size: once; CDR3 protein: CASSRDGTQAYEQYF; CDR3 DNA: TGTGCCAGCAGCCGAGATGGGACACAGGCGTACGAGCAGTACTTC
CDR3 length: 14; V gene: TRBV19; D gene: TRBD1; J gene: TRBJ1-5; clone size: many; CDR3 protein: CASTLTGGGQPQHF; CDR3 DNA: TGTGCCAGTACCCTAACAGGGGGCGGACAGCCCCAGCATTTT
CDR3 length: 13; V gene: TRBV10-3; D gene: TRBD1; J gene: TRBJ1-3; clone size: many; CDR3 protein: CAATGASGNTIYF; CDR3 DNA: TGTGCCGCAACAGGGGCCTCTGGAAACACCATATATTTT
CDR3 length: 16; V gene: TRBV11-2; D gene: NA; J gene: TRBJ1-2; clone size: many; CDR3 protein: CASSSGGGNSYYGYTF; CDR3 DNA: TGTGCCAGCAGCTCTGGAGGAGGGAATAGTTACTATGGCTACACCTTC
CDR3 length: 17; V gene: TRBV6-5; D gene: TRBD1; J gene: TRBJ1-1; clone size: NA; CDR3 protein: CASSYGGTGGAYTEAFF; CDR3 DNA: TGTGCCAGCAGTTACGGGGGGACAGGGGGCGCGTACACTGAAGCTTTCTTT
CDR3 length: 12; V gene: TRBV5-6; D gene: NA; J gene: TRBJ2-7; clone size: many; CDR3 protein: CASSSDLYEQYF; CDR3 DNA: TGTGCCAGCAGCTCGGATCTCTACGAGCAGTACTTC
CDR3 length: 15; V gene: TRBV28; D gene: NA; J gene: TRBJ2-7; clone size: many; CDR3 protein: CASSPVGTPSYEQYF; CDR3 DNA: TGTGCCAGCAGCCCGGTCGGTACTCCTTCCTACGAGCAGTACTTC
CDR3 length: 18; V gene: TRBV11-2; D gene: NA; J gene: TRBJ2-5; clone size: many; CDR3 protein: CASSFHTATVPKGETQYF; CDR3 DNA: TGTGCCAGCAGCTTCCACACAGCTACGGTCCCGAAAGGGGAGACCCAGTACTTC
CDR3 length: 16; V gene: TRBV20-1; D gene: TRBD2; J gene: TRBJ2-7; clone size: many; CDR3 protein: CSARDLGLAGIYEQYF; CDR3 DNA: TGCAGTGCTAGAGATCTCGGACTAGCGGGTATCTACGAGCAGTACTTC
CDR3 length: 15; V gene: TRBV6-1; D gene: TRBD2; J gene: TRBJ2-5; clone size: many; CDR3 protein: CASSRAVAGGGTQYF; CDR3 DNA: TGTGCCAGCAGTAGGGCCGTAGCGGGGGGCGGGACCCAGTACTTC
CDR3 length: 14; V gene: TRBV3-1; D gene: NA; J gene: TRBJ2-5; clone size: few; CDR3 protein: CASSHHRGQETQYF; CDR3 DNA: TGTGCCAGCAGCCACCACCGCGGCCAAGAGACCCAGTACTTC
CDR3 length: 14; V gene: TRBV6-1; D gene: NA; J gene: TRBJ1-2; clone size: many; CDR3 protein: CASSEVPAAYGYTF; CDR3 DNA: TGTGCCAGCAGTGAAGTGCCAGCAGCCTATGGCTACACCTTC
CDR3 length: 14; V gene: TRBV6-1; D gene: NA; J gene: TRBJ1-2; clone size: few; CDR3 protein: CASSRQNTNYGYTF; CDR3 DNA: TGTGCCAGCAGTCGACAGAATACTAACTATGGCTACACCTTC
CDR3 length: 15; V gene: TRBV15; D gene: TRBD1; J gene: TRBJ1-1; clone size: many; CDR3 protein: CATSRYRGPNTEAFF; CDR3 DNA: TGTGCCACCAGCAGATACAGGGGTCCGAACACTGAAGCTTTCTTT
CDR3 length: 14; V gene: TRBV7-2; D gene: NA; J gene: TRBJ2-2; clone size: many; CDR3 protein: CASSFRSNTGELFF; CDR3 DNA: TGTGCCAGCAGCTTTCGGTCGAACACCGGGGAGCTGTTTTTT
CDR3 length: 12; V gene: TRBV6-1; D gene: NA; J gene: TRBJ1-2; clone size: many; CDR3 protein: CASRDGNYGYTF; CDR3 DNA: TGTGCCAGCAGGGACGGTAACTATGGCTACACCTTC
CDR3 length: 16; V gene: TRBV7-3; D gene: TRBD1; J gene: TRBJ2-2; clone size: many; CDR3 protein: CASSVDRGPRTGELFF; CDR3 DNA: TGTGCCAGCAGCGTAGACAGGGGGCCGAGGACCGGGGAGCTGTTTTTT
CDR3 length: 15; V gene: TRBV29-1; D gene: NA; J gene: TRBJ1-1; clone size: many; CDR3 protein: CSVDTVRNQETEAFF; CDR3 DNA: TGCAGCGTTGACACGGTGAGGAACCAGGAGACTGAAGCTTTCTTT
CDR3 length: 17; V gene: TRBV19; D gene: TRBD2; J gene: TRBJ2-5; clone size: many; CDR3 protein: CASSRTGLAGTQETQYF; CDR3 DNA: TGTGCCAGTAGTAGGACGGGACTAGCGGGAACCCAAGAGACCCAGTACTTC
CDR3 length: 17; V gene: TRBV3-1; D gene: NA; J gene: TRBJ1-5; clone size: many; CDR3 protein: CASSQDPGGYINQPQHF; CDR3 DNA: TGTGCCAGCAGCCAAGATCCCGGAGGGTATATCAATCAGCCCCAGCATTTT
CDR3 length: 15; V gene: TRBV5-1; D gene: TRBD1; J gene: TRBJ2-7; clone size: few; CDR3 protein: CASSLEGTGVNEQYF; CDR3 DNA: TGCGCCAGCAGCTTGGAAGGGACAGGGGTCAACGAGCAGTACTTC
CDR3 length: 16; V gene: TRBV6-5; D gene: TRBD2; J gene: TRBJ2-7; clone size: many; CDR3 protein: CASSYSPSGSSYEQYF; CDR3 DNA: TGTGCCAGCAGTTACTCTCCTAGCGGGAGTTCCTACGAGCAGTACTTC
CDR3 length: 14; V gene: TRBV30; D gene: NA; J gene: TRBJ2-7; clone size: many; CDR3 protein: CAWGPGGQTYEQYF; CDR3 DNA: TGTGCCTGGGGCCCCGGAGGACAGACCTACGAGCAGTACTTC
CDR3 length: 18; V gene: TRBV7-8; D gene: TRBD2; J gene: TRBJ2-6; clone size: many; CDR3 protein: CASSSGLAALSGANVLTF; CDR3 DNA: TGTGCCAGCAGCTCTGGACTAGCGGCCCTCTCTGGGGCCAACGTCCTGACTTTC
CDR3 length: 14; V gene: TRBV6-5; D gene: NA; J gene: TRBJ2-2; clone size: many; CDR3 protein: CASSRDWNTGELFF; CDR3 DNA: TGTGCCAGCAGCCGGGACTGGAACACCGGGGAGCTGTTTTTT
CDR3 length: 16; V gene: TRBV6-5; D gene: TRBD2; J gene: TRBJ2-7; clone size: many; CDR3 protein: CASSSIGTSGRREQYF; CDR3 DNA: TGTGCCAGCAGTTCCATAGGGACTAGCGGGAGAAGAGAGCAGTACTTC
CDR3 length: 15; V gene: TRBV7-2; D gene: NA; J gene: TRBJ2-5; clone size: many; CDR3 protein: CASSSTVVARETQYF; CDR3 DNA: TGTGCCAGCAGCTCGACCGTAGTGGCTAGGGAGACCCAGTACTTC
CDR3 length: 15; V gene: TRBV5-1; D gene: NA; J gene: TRBJ1-6; clone size: many; CDR3 protein: CASRAANSYNSPLHF; CDR3 DNA: TGCGCCAGCAGGGCGGCCAACTCCTATAATTCACCCCTCCACTTT
CDR3 length: 14; V gene: TRBV5-1; D gene: NA; J gene: TRBJ2-7; clone size: many; CDR3 protein: CASSLAWGSYEQYF; CDR3 DNA: TGCGCCAGCAGCTTGGCGTGGGGTTCCTACGAGCAGTACTTC
CDR3 length: 15; V gene: TRBV12-3/TRBV12-4; D gene: TRBD1; J gene: TRBJ2-7; clone size: NA; CDR3 protein: CASSITGTGIYEQYF; CDR3 DNA: TGTGCCAGCAGCATCACCGGGACAGGGATATACGAGCAGTACTTC
CDR3 length: 14; V gene: TRBV5-1; D gene: NA; J gene: TRBJ1-1; clone size: many; CDR3 protein: CASSLDGRDTEAFF; CDR3 DNA: TGCGCCAGCAGCTTGGACGGGAGGGACACTGAAGCTTTCTTT